This TCR beta chain stems from a study of cytomegalovirus exposure and HLA in healthy donors. General study points: One variant, a missense change in DCLRE1C, was linked in a later analysis to TCR beta V- and J-gene trimming.

This clone was detected only a few times. Its antigen is not identified. The PCR employed 60 Vbeta primers together with 13 Jbeta primers. Authors' data handling: A later analysis tallied 75 million to 80 million unique TCR beta chains, 9.5 million to 14 million of them shared. Produced via immunoSEQ multiplex PCR; TCRdb's table is partial and in-frame only. That table is the source of V, J and clone size, and D and trimming were worked out from the DNA. The table includes over 150,000 clones, approximately 80% detected once. The TCR was taken from a man aged 25 to 40 in good health and CMV-seropositive. Material for sequencing was PBMCs.

CDR3 in amino acids: CASSPLGGGRDEQFF. CDR3 bases: TGTGCCAGCAGCCCCTTGGGGGGGGGCCGAGATGAGCAGTTCTTC. The V and J genes are TRBV2 and TRBJ2-1; possibly TRBD2 for D (7 bases). The V end was cut by 6 bases, the J end by 8 bases, with 20 bases between. The CDR3 loop spans 15 amino acids. Germline CDR1 reads SNHLY; CDR2 reads FYNNEI.